The clone carrying this T cell receptor beta chain was seen a few times. This sample is part of a study of T-cell reconstitution after alpha-beta-depleted transplantation in children. Unique molecular identifiers were incorporated when the TCRbeta library was constructed. TCRdb re-called the PCR reads with MiXCR, one entry per CDR3 protein. The sample yields 600,000 to 700,000 distinct CDR3 sequences, around 13% seen once. Per the germline V gene, CDR1 is SGHRS and CDR2 is YFSETQ. Deletions cut 2 bases from V and 4 bases from J, with 12 bases between. CDR3 length equals 15 residues. The sequence came from a girl aged 2 to 9 with congenital amegakaryocytic thrombocytopenia, due to receive a stem cell transplant. J is TRBJ2-2 and V is TRBV5-1; weak D call: TRBD1 (5 bases). The specimen was PBMCs, collected before TCRalphabeta/CD19-depleted stem cell transplant. The CDR3 protein is CASSFLLRVTGELFF. In DNA form, the CDR3 reads TGCGCCAGCAGCTTCCTTCTCAGGGTCACCGGGGAGCTGTTTTTT.